The clone carrying this T cell receptor (beta chain) was picked up a small number of times. Antigen unknown. Data came from immunoSEQ multiplex PCR; TCRdb stores just in-frame clones and leaves some out. Here the sample spans about 170,000 clones, roughly 89% being singletons. The data were taken from a study of T cell responses to AZD1222 COVID-19 vaccine. V lost 1 base and J 7 bases, leaving 20 bases between the germline ends. The CDR3 spans 16 residues. Germline V gene data show CDR1 as MNHNS and CDR2 as SASEGT. Findings and caveats of the study: With two AZD1222 doses given, Spike-specific TCR breadth and depth both rose. After the peak T cell response, and only then, were repertoires sampled. Baseline serology detected seropositivity in only five to seven AZD1222 recipients. The sample set comprised mostly white British donors with more females, and clonal diversity was possibly underestimated.

Sequenced material: peripheral blood, taken on day 0 of AZD1222 vaccination. This sequence joins TRBV6-1 and TRBJ2-7; possibly TRBD1 for D (6 bases). This TCR derives from an adult in good health. This CDR3 reads CASSEESRGPSREQYF. CDR3 sequence (DNA): TGTGCCAGCAGTGAAGAGAGCAGGGGCCCCTCTAGGGAGCAGTACTTC.